This entry concerns a single T cell receptor beta chain. V shed 0 bases and J 5 bases; nucleotides not matched to a gene: 6. The germline V gene has CDR1 SQVTM and CDR2 ANQGSEA. CDR3 size: 14 residues. Sequencing was performed with immunoSEQ multiplex PCR; in TCRdb, only in-frame clones are kept and a portion is missing. Of 160,000 or so clones listed, 87% were seen once; the top ten hold 1.6%. The data derive from a study of blood T cell repertoires in COVID-19. Material for sequencing was peripheral blood. This sequence originates from a woman between 50 and 59 years old with acute or convalescent COVID-19. The rearrangement uses TRBV29-1 and TRBJ1-1, with 7 bases lining up with TRBD1. The CDR3 here is CSVEDRPGGTEAFF. CDR3 nucleotides: TGCAGCGTTGAAGATCGTCCAGGGGGGACTGAAGCTTTCTTT. The whole variable domain, remainder taken from reference TRBV29-1 and TRBJ1-1, is SAVISQKPSRDICQRGTSLTIQCQVDSQVTMMFWYRQQPGQSLTLIATANQGSEATYESGFVIDKFPISRPNLTFSTLTVSNMSPEDSSIYLCSVEDRPGGTEAFFGQGTRLTVV.